Here is one TCR beta chain with its context. The record originates from a study of blood T cell repertoires in COVID-19. Study as a whole: Spain, Italy and the United States supplied samples that represented acute and convalescent COVID-19.

There are 15 residues in the CDR3. The germline V gene encodes CDR1 LGHDT and CDR2 YNNKEL (reference sequence). Trimming removed 4 bases at V and 7 bases at J, with 14 bases between. Original analysis: How many nucleated cells were present was estimated from reference gene primer amplification. The protocol was immunoSEQ multiplex PCR, while the TCRdb copy is restricted to in-frame clones and leaves out a portion. V, J and clone size derive from that table, while D and trimming were established from the DNA sequence. The sample includes tens of thousands of clones, approximately 91% of them seen just once.

What was sequenced was peripheral blood. The receptor was isolated from a human donor with active COVID-19. The donor label of this sample is uncertain. The chain has TRBV3-1 (or the pseudogene TRBV3-2) and TRBJ1-6, with a weak D call TRBD1 (6 bases). The chain's CDR3 is CASSPLVGGNSPLHF. CDR3 bases: TGTGCCAGCAGCCCCCTCGTAGGGGGAAATTCACCCCTCCACTTT.